This T cell receptor (beta chain) was observed in a study of cytomegalovirus exposure and HLA in healthy donors. Germline CDR1 reads MGHRA; CDR2 reads YSYEKL. This CDR3 is built from 15 residues. Losses at the gene ends were 4 bases for V and 6 bases for J; bases not matched to a gene: 10. Each of the donors was a healthy bone marrow donor. This clone was recorded a few times. No antigen is known for it. Vbeta (60) and Jbeta (13) primers were used in the PCR. The assay was immunoSEQ multiplex PCR, and TCRdb's table has in-frame clones only and misses some. The table has approximately 180,000 clones, approximately 70% seen once; the top ten hold 1.5% to 2%. Study findings and constraints: The study labeled under 200 TCR beta chains cytomegalovirus-associated. Researchers reported that a few CMV-associated chains were confirmed in vitro as CMV antigen-specific.

V usage is TRBV4-1 and J usage is TRBJ1-1; TRBD1 aligns across 8 bases. The TCR was taken from a woman in her 30s in good health and CMV-seronegative. Material: PBMCs. Written as DNA, the CDR3 is TGCGCCAGCAGCCCACTTACCCAGGACAGGGCTGAAGCTTTCTTT. It translates to CASSPLTQDRAEAFF.